Each of the 14 T cell receptor beta chains below was sequenced from the same sample in a study of beta chain features in type 1 diabetes. The whole isolated RNA underwent reverse transcription, so sequencing captured expressed TCRB transcripts. Generated by immunoSEQ multiplex PCR, the TCRdb table keeps only in-frame clones and is missing some. The sample shows some 150,000 clones, under 60% of them seen only once. What was sequenced was Tregs from blood. The receptor source for this set is a man younger than 35 in good health.

The chain employs TRBV4-2 and TRBJ2-6; weak D call: TRBD2 (5 bases). V lost 0 bases to trimming and J lost 0 bases, with 15 bases between them. Germline V gene data show CDR1 as LGHNA and CDR2 as YNFKEQ. The CDR3 covers 19 residues. The CDR3 reads CASSQDLMWRFSGANVLTF. The CDR3 bases are TGTGCCAGCAGCCAAGATCTTATGTGGAGGTTCTCTGGGGCCAACGTCCTGACTTTC.

The chain combines TRBV28 with TRBJ2-4; the D gene is possibly TRBD2 (6 bases). CDR1 is MDHEN, CDR2 SYDVKM, per germline. There are 14 residues in the CDR3. V gave up 6 bases and J gave up 4 bases, with 13 bases separating them. CDR3 sequence (DNA): TGTGCCAGCAGCCGTACGGGGGTGAAAAACATTCAGTACTTC. The encoded protein is CASSRTGVKNIQYF.

This clone turned up a few times. The DNA for the CDR3 is TGTGCCAGCAGGGGGAGACCCCAGCGCGCCTCTGGAAACACCATATATTTT. It translates to CASRGRPQRASGNTIYF. The chain links TRBV7-2 to TRBJ1-3; D unresolved. The CDR3 is 17 residues long. Per the germline V gene, CDR1 is SGHTA and CDR2 is FQGNSA. The V end lost 6 bases, the J end lost 0 bases, and 18 bases lay between the germline ends.

The chain uses TRBV6-5 and TRBJ2-2, with a weak D call TRBD2 (6 bases). Trimming took off 11 bases at V and 5 bases at J, with 9 bases between the two ends. Germline loops: CDR1 MNHEY, CDR2 SVGAGI. The CDR3 runs to 11 residues. The CDR3 nucleotides read TGTGCCGGCCGGGGGACCGGGGAGCTGTTTTTT. Protein: CAGRGTGELFF.

The chain has TRBV6-4 and TRBJ2-1, with 9 nucleotides matching TRBD1. The CDR3 runs 15 residues. V dropped 4 bases and J dropped 8; count of bases not matched to a gene: 9. Germline assignment: CDR1 MRHNA and CDR2 SNTAGT. The CDR3 sequence: CASSVHGQGWDEQFF. CDR3 coding DNA: TGTGCCAGCAGTGTTCACGGACAGGGGTGGGATGAGCAGTTCTTC.

This chain joins TRBV6-5 and TRBJ2-7; D is unresolved. This CDR3 is built from 13 residues. The V gene lost 6 bases and the J gene lost 1 base, with 10 bases spanning the gap. Per germline, CDR1 MNHEY and CDR2 SVGAGI. Here the CDR3 reads CASSNRRSYEQYF. CDR3 nucleotide sequence: TGTGCCAGCAGCAACCGCAGATCCTACGAGCAGTACTTC.

This clone was observed a handful of times. The V gene is TRBV9, the J gene TRBJ1-2; 11 bases match TRBD1. The V gene end was trimmed by 3 bases and the J gene end by 4 bases; junction bases not matched to a gene: 8. Per the germline V gene, CDR1 is SGDLS and CDR2 is YYNGEE. This CDR3 has 16 residues. CDR3 DNA sequence: TGTGCCAGCAGCGCAATCCGGGACAGGGGGACCTATGGCTACACCTTC. It translates to CASSAIRDRGTYGYTF.

The rearrangement links TRBV7-2 to TRBJ2-7; 8 bases are shared with TRBD1. Germline lookup yields CDR1 SGHTA and CDR2 FQGNSA. The CDR3 length is 13 residues. The V and J ends lost 5 bases and 7 bases, in that order; junction bases with no gene match: 7. The CDR3 DNA follows: TGTGCCAGCAGCCCCAGGGGGCCGGGAGAGCAGTACTTC. Translated: CASSPRGPGEQYF.

V usage is TRBV28 and J usage is TRBJ2-7, with 10 positions matching TRBD1. Per the germline V gene, CDR1 is MDHEN and CDR2 is SYDVKM. The V gene end was trimmed by 2 bases and the J gene end by 0 bases; junction bases not matched to a gene: 10. There are 18 residues in the CDR3. The CDR3: CASSLLGTGALFSYEQYF. CDR3 nucleotide sequence: TGTGCCAGCAGTTTACTCGGGACAGGGGCCCTTTTCTCCTACGAGCAGTACTTC. The full variable domain, completed using reference TRBV28 and TRBJ2-7, is DVKVTQSSRYLVKRTGEKVFLECVQDMDHENMFWYRQDPGLGLRLIYFSYDVKMKEKGDIPEGYSVSREKKERFSLILESASTNQTSMYLCASSLLGTGALFSYEQYFGPGTRLTVT.

The chain employs TRBV6-5 and TRBJ2-2, with no clear D. The CDR3 spans 13 residues. Germline CDR1 MNHEY, CDR2 SVGAGI. V lost 5 bases, J lost 3 bases, and 7 bases lay in between. The CDR3 loop is CASSREYTGELFF. The CDR3 DNA follows: TGTGCCAGCAGTCGAGAGTACACCGGGGAGCTGTTTTTT.

This clone has more than one count but fewer than ten. The CDR3 DNA reads TGTGCCAGCTCACCACGCGGAGCCGGGACAGAGAACACTGAAGCTTTCTTT. Encoded protein: CASSPRGAGTENTEAFF. The rearrangement uses TRBV18 and TRBJ1-1, with TRBD1 matching over 7 bases. Unmatched junction bases numbered 9, after V lost 1 base and J lost 1 base. The CDR3 has 17 amino acids. Germline V gene sequence: CDR1 KGHSH, CDR2 LQKENI.

The rearrangement uses TRBV4-3 and TRBJ1-1, with D uncertain. The CDR3 is made up of 14 amino acids. Germline lookup yields CDR1 LGHNA and CDR2 YSLEER. V lost 4 bases, J lost 3 bases, and 12 bases lay in between. The chain's CDR3 is CASSRVSADTEAFF. The CDR3 DNA reads as TGCGCCAGCAGCCGAGTGTCAGCGGACACTGAAGCTTTCTTT.

The chain is built from TRBV4-2 and TRBJ1-1, with D maybe TRBD1 (5 bases). The germline V gene has CDR1 LGHNA and CDR2 YNFKEQ. The V end lost 0 bases, the J end lost 8 bases, and 16 bases lay between the germline ends. The CDR3 consists of 15 residues. CDR3 residues: CASSQDPQGRREAFF. CDR3 bases: TGTGCCAGCAGCCAAGATCCTCAGGGTCGCAGAGAAGCTTTCTTT.

The chain uses TRBV19 and TRBJ2-6; D gene ambiguous. The germline CDR1 and CDR2 sequences are LNHDA and SQIVND (reference sequence). Trimming removed 4 bases from V and 2 bases from J, with 15 bases in between. The CDR3 length is 17 residues. The CDR3 coding sequence is TGTGCCAGTAGTAAATCCGCAGGCCGGACTGGGGCCAACGTCCTGACTTTC. As protein: CASSKSAGRTGANVLTF.